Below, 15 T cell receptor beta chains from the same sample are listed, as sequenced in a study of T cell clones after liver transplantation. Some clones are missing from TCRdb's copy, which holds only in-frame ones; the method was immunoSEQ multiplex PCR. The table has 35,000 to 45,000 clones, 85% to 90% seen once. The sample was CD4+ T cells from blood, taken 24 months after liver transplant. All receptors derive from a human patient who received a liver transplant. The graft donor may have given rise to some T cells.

CDR3 sequence reads: CASSPGLRNTDTQYF. DNA for the CDR3: TGTGCCAGCAGCCCGGGACTCCGAAACACAGATACGCAGTATTTT. This chain uses TRBV11-3 with TRBJ2-3; D perhaps matches TRBD2 (6 bases). The germline gives CDR1 SGHNT, CDR2 YENEEA. CDR3 length: 15 residues. V lost 5 bases to trimming and J lost 2 bases, with 14 bases between them.

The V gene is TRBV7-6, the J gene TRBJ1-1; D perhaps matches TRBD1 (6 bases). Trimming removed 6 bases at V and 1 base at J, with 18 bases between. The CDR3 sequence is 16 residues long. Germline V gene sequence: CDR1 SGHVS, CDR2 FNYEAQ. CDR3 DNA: TGTGCCAGCAGTCGCGCGTTGGGGGCGAGGAACACTGAAGCTTTCTTT. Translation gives CASSRALGARNTEAFF.

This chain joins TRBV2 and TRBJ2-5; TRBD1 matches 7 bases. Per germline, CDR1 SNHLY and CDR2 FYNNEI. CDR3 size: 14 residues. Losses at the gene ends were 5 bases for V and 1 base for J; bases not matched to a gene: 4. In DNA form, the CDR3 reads TGTGCCAGCAGTCTGGGACAGTTCCAAGAGACCCAGTACTTC. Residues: CASSLGQFQETQYF.

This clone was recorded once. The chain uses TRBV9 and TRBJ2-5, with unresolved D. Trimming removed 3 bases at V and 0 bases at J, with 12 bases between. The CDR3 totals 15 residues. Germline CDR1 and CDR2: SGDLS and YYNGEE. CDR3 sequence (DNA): TGTGCCAGCAGCGCCCACCACCTGTACCAAGAGACCCAGTACTTC. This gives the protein CASSAHHLYQETQYF.

CDR3 region: CASSRDHQETQYF. The CDR3 coding sequence is TGTGCCAGCAGCCGGGACCACCAAGAGACCCAGTACTTC. This chain connects TRBV2 to TRBJ2-5, with D perhaps given as TRBD1 or TRBD2 (5 bases each). The CDR3 length is 13 residues. Trimming removed 6 bases from V and 0 bases from J, with 8 bases in between. Germline V lookup: CDR1 SNHLY, CDR2 FYNNEI. The complete variable domain, with remaining parts taken from reference TRBV2 and TRBJ2-5, reads EPEVTQTPSHQVTQMGQEVILRCVPISNHLYFYWYRQILGQKVEFLVSFYNNEISEKSEIFDDQFSVERPDGSNFTLKIRSTKLEDSAMYFCASSRDHQETQYFGPGTRLLVL.

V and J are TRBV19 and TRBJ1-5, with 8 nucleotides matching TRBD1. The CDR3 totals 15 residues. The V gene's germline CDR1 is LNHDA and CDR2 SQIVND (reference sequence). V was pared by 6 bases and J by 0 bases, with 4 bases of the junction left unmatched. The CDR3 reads CASRTGGASNQPQHF. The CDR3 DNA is TGTGCCAGTAGAACAGGGGGGGCTAGCAATCAGCCCCAGCATTTT. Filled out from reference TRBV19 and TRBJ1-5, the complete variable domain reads DGGITQSPKYLFRKEGQNVTLSCEQNLNHDAMYWYRQDPGQGLRLIYYSQIVNDFQKGDIAEGYSVSREKKESFPLTVTSAQKNPTAFYLCASRTGGASNQPQHFGDGTRLSIL.

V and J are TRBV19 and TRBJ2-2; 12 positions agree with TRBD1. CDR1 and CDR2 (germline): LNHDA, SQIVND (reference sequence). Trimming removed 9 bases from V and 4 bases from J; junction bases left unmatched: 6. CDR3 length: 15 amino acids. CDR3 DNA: TGTGCCAGCCTAAGGGGACAGGGGGCCACCGGGGAGCTGTTTTTT. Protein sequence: CASLRGQGATGELFF.

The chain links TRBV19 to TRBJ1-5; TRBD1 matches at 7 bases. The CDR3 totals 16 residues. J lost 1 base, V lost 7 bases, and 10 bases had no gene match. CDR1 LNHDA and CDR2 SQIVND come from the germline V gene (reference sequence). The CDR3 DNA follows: TGTGCCAGTATCCGGACAGGAGGGGGGAGCAATCAGCCCCAGCATTTT. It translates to CASIRTGGGSNQPQHF.

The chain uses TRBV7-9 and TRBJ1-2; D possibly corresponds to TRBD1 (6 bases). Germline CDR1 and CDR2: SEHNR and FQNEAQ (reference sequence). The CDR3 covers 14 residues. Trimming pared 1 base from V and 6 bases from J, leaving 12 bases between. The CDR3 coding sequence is TGTGCCAGCAGCTTAGAGCGGGGGGCTCATGGCTACACCTTC. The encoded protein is CASSLERGAHGYTF.

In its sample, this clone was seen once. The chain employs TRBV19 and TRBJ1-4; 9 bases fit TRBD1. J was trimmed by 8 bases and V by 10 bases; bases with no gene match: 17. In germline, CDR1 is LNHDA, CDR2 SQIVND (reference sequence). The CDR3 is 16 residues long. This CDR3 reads CATRLQDRGRPEKLFF. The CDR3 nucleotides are TGTGCCACCAGGCTTCAGGACAGGGGCCGCCCAGAAAAACTGTTTTTT.

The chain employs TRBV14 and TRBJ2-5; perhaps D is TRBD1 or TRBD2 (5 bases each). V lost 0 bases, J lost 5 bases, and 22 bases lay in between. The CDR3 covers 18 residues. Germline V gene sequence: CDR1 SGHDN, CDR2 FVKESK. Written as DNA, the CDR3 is TGTGCCAGCAGCCAAGAGAATTGGGGGAAACCCCCCAGGGAGACCCAGTACTTC. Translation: CASSQENWGKPPRETQYF.

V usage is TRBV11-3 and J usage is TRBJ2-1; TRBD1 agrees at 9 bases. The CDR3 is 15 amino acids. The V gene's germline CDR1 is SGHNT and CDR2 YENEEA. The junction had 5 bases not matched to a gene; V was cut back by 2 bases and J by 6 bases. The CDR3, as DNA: TGTGCCAGCAGCTTACTCGGGACAGGGAGCAATGAGCAGTTCTTC. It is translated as CASSLLGTGSNEQFF.

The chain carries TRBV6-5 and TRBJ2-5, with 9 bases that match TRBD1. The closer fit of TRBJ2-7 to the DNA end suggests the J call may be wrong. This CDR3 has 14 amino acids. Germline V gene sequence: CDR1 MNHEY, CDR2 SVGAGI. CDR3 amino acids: CASSYSGTGTEQYF. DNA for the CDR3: TGTGCCAGCAGTTACTCCGGGACAGGGACCGAGCAGTACTTC.

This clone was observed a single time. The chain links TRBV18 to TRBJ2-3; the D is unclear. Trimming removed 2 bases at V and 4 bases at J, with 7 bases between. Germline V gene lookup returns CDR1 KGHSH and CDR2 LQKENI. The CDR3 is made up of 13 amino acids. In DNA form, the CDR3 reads TGTGCCAGCTCACCAACCCGGGCAGATACGCAGTATTTT. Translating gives CASSPTRADTQYF.

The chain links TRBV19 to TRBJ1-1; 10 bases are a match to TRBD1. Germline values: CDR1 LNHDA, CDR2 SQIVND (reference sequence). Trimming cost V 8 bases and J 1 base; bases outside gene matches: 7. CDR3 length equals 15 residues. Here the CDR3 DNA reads TGTGCCAGTCATCGGACAGGGGGATCGAACACTGAAGCTTTCTTT. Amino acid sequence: CASHRTGGSNTEAFF.